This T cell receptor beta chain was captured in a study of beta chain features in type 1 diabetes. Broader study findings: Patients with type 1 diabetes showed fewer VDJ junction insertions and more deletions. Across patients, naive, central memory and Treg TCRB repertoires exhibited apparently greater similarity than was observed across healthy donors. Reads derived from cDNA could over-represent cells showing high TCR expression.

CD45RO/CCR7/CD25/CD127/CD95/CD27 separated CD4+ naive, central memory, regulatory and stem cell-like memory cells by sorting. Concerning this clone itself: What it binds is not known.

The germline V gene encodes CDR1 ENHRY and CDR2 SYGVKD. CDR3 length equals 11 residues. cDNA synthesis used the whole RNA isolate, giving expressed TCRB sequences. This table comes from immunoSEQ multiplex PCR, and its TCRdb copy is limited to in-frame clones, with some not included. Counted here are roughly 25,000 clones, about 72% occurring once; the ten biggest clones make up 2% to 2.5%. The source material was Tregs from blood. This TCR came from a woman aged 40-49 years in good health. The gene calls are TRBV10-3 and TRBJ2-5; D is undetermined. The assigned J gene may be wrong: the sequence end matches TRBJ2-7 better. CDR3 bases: TGTGCCACCGTGGCAGGTTCCGAGCAGTACTTC. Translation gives CATVAGSEQYF.